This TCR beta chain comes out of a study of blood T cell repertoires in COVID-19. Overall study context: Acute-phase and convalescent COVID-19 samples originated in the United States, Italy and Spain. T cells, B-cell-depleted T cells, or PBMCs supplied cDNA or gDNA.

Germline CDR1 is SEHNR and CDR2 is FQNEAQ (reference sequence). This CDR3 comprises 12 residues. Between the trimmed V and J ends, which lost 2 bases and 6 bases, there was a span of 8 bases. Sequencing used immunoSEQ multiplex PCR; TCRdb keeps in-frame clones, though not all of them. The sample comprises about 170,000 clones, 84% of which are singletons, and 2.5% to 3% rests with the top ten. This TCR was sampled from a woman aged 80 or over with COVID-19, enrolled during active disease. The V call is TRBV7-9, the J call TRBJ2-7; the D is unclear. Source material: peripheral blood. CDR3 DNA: TGTGCCAGCAGCTTACAGTTTTCCGAGCAGTACTTC. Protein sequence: CASSLQFSEQYF.